One TCR beta chain is described in this entry. The target of this receptor is not known. One base away there is no much larger clone; base qualities are not given. The data originate from a study of blood T cell repertoires in COVID-19 (dated by TCRdb to about 2020). Background on the whole study: Collaborator samples came from the United States, Italy and Spain and covered acute and convalescent phases of COVID-19. The prospective study material was composed of cDNA or gDNA derived from T cells, B-cell-depleted T cells, or PBMCs. A freely available public database, intended as a resource for researchers studying the immune response to SARS-CoV-2, is where the repertoires were released. The samples were drawn from the first 160 participants of the ongoing ImmuneRACE study and from some 1,300 subjects provided by 6 global collaborators. Nearly every sample came with metadata listing a de-identified subject ID, COVID-19 status, age in years and sex. Subjects who had been exposed to COVID-19, were actively infected with it, or had recovered from it provided the deeply sampled blood TCRbeta repertoires that made up the dataset. Where available, HLA class I and class II types were taken from metadata supplied by the sample provider and were not determined by assay-based typing. The full study reports these points: Clinical and demographic metadata were provided uncurated, with the amount varying by source and participant.

Trimming removed 1 base from V and 0 bases from J; the gene matches leave 11 bases unexplained. Reading the germline V gene (reference sequence) gives CDR1 SEHNR and CDR2 FQNEAQ. From the cysteine through the phenylalanine, the CDR3 covers 19 amino acids. This entry keeps only the CDR3 DNA: 57 bases, framed from base 1. TCRbeta CDR3 regions were amplified from genomic DNA by means of the immunoSEQ Assay, a bias-controlled multiplex PCR. Per the original workflow: The number of nucleated cells in each sample was estimated by amplification of reference gene primers within the assay. Sequence reads were collapsed and filtered to measure the absolute abundance of every unique TCRbeta CDR3 rearrangement. For each sample, productive Simpson clonality was calculated by taking the square root of Simpson's diversity index across productive rearrangements. The source is immuneACCESS, and TCRdb retained only in-frame sequences with V and J called. Part of the clones is not carried over; for the studies checked, unresolved V genes explain less than half of this, and the remainder is unexplained. That table is the source of V, J and clone size, and D and trimming were worked out from the DNA. This sample is represented by about 170,000 clones; roughly nine tenths of them were singletons. Approximately 10% of the sample comes from the top ten.

One collaborating source in Seattle enrolled patients while the patients were actively infected and followed the patients over time throughout the course of disease. Each collaborating institution followed its own protocols to collect whole blood in K2EDTA tubes. For TCRbeta analysis, collaborators shipped samples as frozen whole blood, isolated PBMCs, or DNA extracted from either of those sample types. Sample: peripheral blood. The source is a woman aged 60-75 years with COVID-19, enrolled during active disease. This sequence uses TRBV7-9 and TRBJ2-7, and 11 junction bases match TRBD2. The CDR3 here reads CASSLGATGLADSSYEQYF. The nucleotide sequence reads as follows: TGTGCCAGCAGCTTAGGGGCGACGGGACTAGCGGACAGCTCCTACGAGCAGTACTTC.